The 22 T cell receptor beta chains given below trace back to one sample, sequenced in a study of cytomegalovirus exposure and HLA in healthy donors listed by TCRdb under 2017. Libraries came from the immunoSEQ multiplex PCR assay. A mixture of 60 forward primers for TCR Vbeta segments and 13 reverse primers for TCR Jbeta segments was used in the multiplex PCR. In TCRdb, the immuneACCESS table is reduced to in-frame sequences with V and J assigned. These tables do not hold every clone; where another copy was compared, an unresolved V gene accounts for under half, and the others remain unexplained. This sample has some 150,000 clones in its table, and 75% to 80% of those were observed once. The ten largest make up nearly 5% of the sample. Sequenced sample: PBMCs. The receptors shown here come from a woman in her forties or fifties in good health and CMV-seronegative.

The CDR3 is CASSRRRDRSNQPQHF. Here the CDR3 DNA reads TGTGCCAGCAGCCGGCGCAGGGATAGGAGCAATCAGCCCCAGCATTTT. The rearrangement joins TRBV7-6 to TRBJ1-5; possibly TRBD1 for D (5 bases). V was shortened by 5 bases and J by 1 base, with 15 bases between the two germline ends. Per germline, CDR1 SGHVS and CDR2 FNYEAQ. This CDR3 has 16 residues.

This clone occurred once. This chain joins TRBV9 and TRBJ2-1; the D is unclear. The V gene's germline CDR1 is SGDLS and CDR2 YYNGEE. The CDR3 spans 13 residues. Between the trimmed V and J ends, which lost 0 bases and 6 bases, there was a span of 7 bases. CDR3 in amino acids: CASSVGSSNEQFF. CDR3 bases: TGTGCCAGCAGCGTAGGCAGTTCCAATGAGCAGTTCTTC.

Only a few counts were recorded for this clone. The rearrangement joins TRBV6-5 to TRBJ1-1, with 7 bases that match TRBD1. The J segment lost 2 bases and the V segment lost 2 bases, leaving 2 bases of the junction unmatched. The CDR3 totals 14 residues. Germline V gene lookup returns CDR1 MNHEY and CDR2 SVGAGI. Here the CDR3 DNA reads TGTGCCAGCAGTTACGACAGGGCTAACACTGAAGCTTTCTTT. This codes for CASSYDRANTEAFF.

The chain employs TRBV6-1 and TRBJ2-7; the D gene is possibly TRBD1 (5 bases). V was clipped by 1 base and J by 5 bases, with 9 bases between them. Looked up from germline, CDR1 is MNHNS and CDR2 is SASEGT. The CDR3 is made up of 13 amino acids. CDR3 DNA: TGTGCCAGCAGTGAAGGACAGTATAACGAGCAGTACTTC. Its protein is CASSEGQYNEQYF.

This chain connects TRBV9 to TRBJ1-3; D is ambiguous. Germline V CDR1 and CDR2: SGDLS, YYNGEE. This CDR3 contains 14 residues. V shed 2 bases and J shed 3 bases, with 9 bases lying between them. The CDR3 sequence is CASSVLDIGNTIYF. The DNA for the CDR3 is TGTGCCAGCAGCGTTTTAGATATTGGAAACACCATATATTTT.

This CDR3 is CASSTQGLNEKLFF. The CDR3 nucleotides are TGTGCCAGCAGTACACAGGGCCTTAATGAAAAACTGTTTTTT. The chain employs TRBV28 and TRBJ1-4; D is possibly TRBD1 (6 bases). The germline V gene encodes CDR1 MDHEN and CDR2 SYDVKM. The CDR3 runs to 14 residues. The ends were cut back, 5 bases at V and 4 bases at J, with 11 bases in the middle. Based on the CDR3 plus reference TRBV28 and TRBJ1-4, the full variable domain is DVKVTQSSRYLVKRTGEKVFLECVQDMDHENMFWYRQDPGLGLRLIYFSYDVKMKEKGDIPEGYSVSREKKERFSLILESASTNQTSMYLCASSTQGLNEKLFFGSGTQLSVL.

This chain links TRBV19 with TRBJ1-6; TRBD1 agrees at 9 bases. The CDR3 runs to 14 residues. J gave up 12 bases and V 5 bases, and 8 bases lay outside the gene matches. CDR1 and CDR2 from the germline V gene are LNHDA and SQIVND (reference sequence). CDR3 nucleotides: TGTGCCAGTAGTGGAGGACAGGGGTCTCGACCCCTCCACTTT. It is translated as CASSGGQGSRPLHF.

This chain joins TRBV5-4 and TRBJ2-2; 10 nucleotides match TRBD2. This CDR3 has 18 residues. The V gene's germline CDR1 is SGHNT and CDR2 YYREEE (reference sequence). Trimming cost V 4 bases and J 5 bases; bases outside gene matches: 14. The CDR3 DNA reads TGTGCCAGCAGCCTGGGCCCTAGCGGGGGCGGCATAACCGGGGAGCTGTTTTTT. Translated: CASSLGPSGGGITGELFF.

The chain is built from TRBV19 and TRBJ1-2; 8 bases are a match to TRBD1. CDR1 and CDR2 from the germline V gene are LNHDA and SQIVND (reference sequence). The CDR3 contains 18 residues. After removal of 5 bases from V and 8 bases from J, the junction contained 22 bases not matched to a gene. CDR3 protein: CASSALPSGTGARRGYTF. CDR3 coding DNA: TGTGCCAGTAGTGCCCTCCCATCCGGGACAGGCGCTAGGAGAGGCTACACCTTC. Based on the CDR3 plus reference TRBV19 and TRBJ1-2, the full variable domain is DGGITQSPKYLFRKEGQNVTLSCEQNLNHDAMYWYRQDPGQGLRLIYYSQIVNDFQKGDIAEGYSVSREKKESFPLTVTSAQKNPTAFYLCASSALPSGTGARRGYTFGSGTRLTVV.

The chain couples TRBV2 to TRBJ1-2; 7 nucleotides match TRBD1. The V gene end was trimmed by 6 bases and the J gene end by 4 bases; junction bases not matched to a gene: 5. This CDR3 has 13 amino acids. From germline, CDR1 is SNHLY and CDR2 FYNNEI. CDR3 sequence: CASRSQGIYGYTF. DNA for the CDR3: TGTGCCAGCAGGTCACAGGGGATCTATGGCTACACCTTC.

This clone was recorded once. The genes are TRBV7-2 and TRBJ2-1; 11 bases are shared with TRBD2. The CDR3 consists of 15 residues. Germline CDR1 SGHTA, CDR2 FQGNSA. V shed 5 bases, J shed 8 bases, and the junction held 8 bases outside the gene matches. The CDR3: CASSTLAGESDEQFF. CDR3 nucleotide sequence: TGTGCCAGCAGCACACTAGCGGGGGAGAGCGATGAGCAGTTCTTC.

CDR3: CASSFDWAEEQFF. The CDR3 coding sequence is TGTGCCAGCAGTTTTGATTGGGCAGAGGAGCAGTTCTTC. The J gene is TRBJ2-1, the V gene TRBV27; D is ambiguous. The CDR3 covers 13 residues. Trimming removed 3 bases from V and 10 bases from J, with 13 bases in between. Germline V gene lookup returns CDR1 MNHEY and CDR2 SMNVEV (reference sequence).

The chain carries TRBV11-3 and TRBJ2-1; 8 bases fit TRBD2. The germline gives CDR1 SGHNT, CDR2 YENEEA. This CDR3 spans 15 amino acids. The trim removed 5 bases at V and 9 bases at J, leaving 12 bases unmatched. This chain's CDR3 is CASSPGIAGRGEQFF. The CDR3 DNA is TGTGCCAGCAGCCCCGGAATAGCGGGGCGGGGTGAGCAGTTCTTC.

Details on this clone: Other DNA sequences within the sample encode an identical CDR3. CDR3 sequence reads: CSAPGQGNEQYF. The CDR3 DNA reads TGCAGCGCTCCGGGACAGGGGAACGAGCAGTACTTC. This chain links TRBV29-1 with TRBJ2-7; 10 bases match TRBD1. The CDR3 has 12 residues. V was clipped by 7 bases and J by 5 bases; unmatched bases: 5. CDR1 is SQVTM, CDR2 ANQGSEA, per germline.

J is TRBJ2-5 and V is TRBV11-3; 8 bases align to TRBD2. The CDR3 is 14 amino acids. Germline CDR1 reads SGHNT; CDR2 reads YENEEA. J gave up 1 base and V 6 bases, and 4 bases lay outside the gene matches. CDR3: CASSSGTAQETQYF. The CDR3 nucleotides are TGTGCCAGCAGTAGCGGGACGGCCCAAGAGACCCAGTACTTC. Using reference TRBV11-3 and TRBJ2-5 for the parts outside the CDR3, the full variable domain is EAGVVQSPRYKIIEKKQPVAFWCNPISGHNTLYWYLQNLGQGPELLIRYENEEAVDDSQLPKDRFSAERLKGVDSTLKIQPAELGDSAVYLCASSSGTAQETQYFGPGTRLLVL.

The rearrangement uses TRBV9 and TRBJ1-2, with a tentative D call TRBD1 (5 bases). CDR3 size: 12 residues. Germline loops: CDR1 SGDLS, CDR2 YYNGEE. Trimming removed 3 bases from V and 8 bases from J, with 11 bases in between. CDR3 nucleotide sequence: TGTGCCAGCAGCGGGGGCCTCAGGGGCTACACCTTC. Translation: CASSGGLRGYTF.

This chain connects TRBV15 to TRBJ2-3, with TRBD2 matching 11 bases. With 3 bases clipped from V and 2 bases from J, the junction kept 4 bases outside the gene matches. The CDR3 covers 16 residues. In germline, CDR1 is LNHNV, CDR2 YYDKDF (reference sequence). CDR3 nucleotide sequence: TGTGCCACCAGCAGTACTAGCGGGGGTCTCACAGATACGCAGTATTTT. This gives the protein CATSSTSGGLTDTQYF.

In this sample, this clone turned up a few times. The V gene is TRBV5-6, the J gene TRBJ2-1, with 8 bases identical to TRBD2. This CDR3 is 16 amino acids long. J gave up 7 bases and V 1 base, and 10 bases lay outside the gene matches. In germline, CDR1 is SGHDT, CDR2 YYEEEE. CDR3 protein: CASSLRGLVPSNEQFF. The CDR3 coding sequence is TGTGCCAGCAGCTTGAGGGGACTAGTGCCGTCGAATGAGCAGTTCTTC.

The gene calls are TRBV7-3 and TRBJ2-3; unclear D gene. V lost 5 bases to trimming and J lost 1 base, with 10 bases between them. The germline V gene has CDR1 SGHTA and CDR2 FQGTGA. The CDR3 covers 14 residues. The CDR3 loop is CASSRARGTDTQYF. In nucleotides, the CDR3 is TGTGCCAGCAGCCGAGCCCGGGGCACAGATACGCAGTATTTT.

J is TRBJ2-5 and V is TRBV9, with D possibly being TRBD2 (5 bases). CDR3 length equals 14 residues. Germline CDR1 SGDLS, CDR2 YYNGEE. V shed 0 bases and J shed 5 bases, with 11 bases lying between them. The CDR3 here is CASSVDPGSETQYF. DNA for the CDR3: TGTGCCAGCAGCGTAGATCCGGGGTCGGAGACCCAGTACTTC. Full variable domain (rest looked up from reference TRBV9 and TRBJ2-5): DSGVTQTPKHLITATGQRVTLRCSPRSGDLSVYWYQQSLDQGLQFLIQYYNGEERAKGNILERFSAQQFPDLHSELNLSSLELGDSALYFCASSVDPGSETQYFGPGTRLLVL.

This chain uses TRBV6-5 with TRBJ1-3; TRBD1 agrees at 7 bases. Trimming cost V 4 bases and J 1 base; bases outside gene matches: 4. From germline, CDR1 is MNHEY and CDR2 SVGAGI. This CDR3 is 15 amino acids long. In DNA, the CDR3 is TGTGCCAGCAGTTCAGACAGGGAGTCTGGAAACACCATATATTTT. It translates to CASSSDRESGNTIYF.

The gene calls are TRBV7-9 and TRBJ2-5; possibly TRBD1 for D (6 bases). Deletions cut 6 bases from V and 1 base from J, with 15 bases between. The CDR3 runs to 15 residues. The germline V gene has CDR1 SEHNR and CDR2 FQNEAQ (reference sequence). The CDR3 reads CASSRGGDGQETQYF. CDR3 nucleotide sequence: TGTGCCAGCAGTCGAGGGGGTGACGGCCAAGAGACCCAGTACTTC.